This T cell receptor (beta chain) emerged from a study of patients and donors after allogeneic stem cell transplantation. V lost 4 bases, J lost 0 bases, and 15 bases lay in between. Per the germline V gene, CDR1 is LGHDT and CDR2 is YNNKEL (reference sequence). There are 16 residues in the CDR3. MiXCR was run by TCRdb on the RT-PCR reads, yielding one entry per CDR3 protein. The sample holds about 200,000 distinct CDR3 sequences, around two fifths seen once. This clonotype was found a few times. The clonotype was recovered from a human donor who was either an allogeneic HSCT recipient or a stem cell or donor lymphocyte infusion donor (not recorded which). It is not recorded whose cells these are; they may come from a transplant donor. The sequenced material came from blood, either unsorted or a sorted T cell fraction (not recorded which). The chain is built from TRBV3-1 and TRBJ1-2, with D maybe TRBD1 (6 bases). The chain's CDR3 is CASSPNGRTANYGYTF. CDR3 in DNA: TGTGCCAGCAGCCCAAACGGACGGACAGCTAACTATGGCTACACCTTC.